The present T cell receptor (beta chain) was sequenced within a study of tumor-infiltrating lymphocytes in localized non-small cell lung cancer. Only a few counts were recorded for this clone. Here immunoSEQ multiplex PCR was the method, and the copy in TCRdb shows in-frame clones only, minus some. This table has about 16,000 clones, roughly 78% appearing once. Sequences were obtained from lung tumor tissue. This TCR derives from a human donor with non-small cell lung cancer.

The CDR3 region is CASSLDAGGSNIQYF. Written as DNA, the CDR3 is TGTGCCAGCAGCTTAGACGCGGGGGGGAGTAACATTCAGTACTTC. The chain links TRBV7-2 to TRBJ2-4, with TRBD2 matching 9 bases. The CDR3 totals 15 residues. Looked up from germline, CDR1 is SGHTA and CDR2 is FQGNSA. Trimming removed 1 base from V and 7 bases from J; junction bases left unmatched: 5.